This T cell receptor beta chain was identified during a study of patients and donors after allogeneic stem cell transplantation. This clonotype was detected only a few times. TCRdb processed the RT-PCR reads anew with MiXCR; each CDR3 protein has one entry. The sample comprises some 880,000 distinct CDR3 sequences, roughly 18% of which are singletons, and 5% to 6.5% rests with the top ten. V gave up 3 bases and J gave up 5 bases; unmatched junction bases: 17. Germline V gives CDR1 LNHNV, CDR2 YYDKDF (reference sequence). This CDR3 is 19 amino acids long. Sequencing input: blood, either unsorted or a sorted T cell fraction (not recorded which). The TCR sequence derives from a human donor who was either an allogeneic HSCT recipient or a stem cell or donor lymphocyte infusion donor (not recorded which). It is not recorded whose cells these are; they may come from a transplant donor. The V and J genes are TRBV15 and TRBJ1-4, with 8 bases that match TRBD1. The CDR3 nucleotides are TGTGCCACCAGCAGGGGAAAAGGGACAGGCGGAGTAACGAATGAAAAACTGTTTTTT. This codes for CATSRGKGTGGVTNEKLFF.